One TCR beta chain is described in this entry. The antigen is undetermined. This table comes from immunoSEQ multiplex PCR, and its TCRdb copy is limited to in-frame clones, with some not included. The sample carries about 160,000 clones, roughly 80% recorded once. This CDR3 has 15 residues. Germline CDR1 is SGHKS and CDR2 is YYEKEE (reference sequence). Trimming took 6 bases from V and 3 from J, leaving 16 bases between them. This sample was taken from a study of cytotoxic CD8 clonotypes in ibrutinib-treated CLL. Study-level information: The authors obtained response samples at a median of approximately 12 months of treatment, range 6 to 36. General study points: The clonality rise at ibrutinib response reflected private clonotype expansion.

Here the sequenced sample was PBMCs, taken after 24 months of ibrutinib treatment. V usage is TRBV5-5 and J usage is TRBJ1-5, with a weak D call TRBD1 (5 bases). The receptor was derived from a human donor with chronic lymphocytic leukemia. The CDR3 protein is CASTRQGHHNQPQHF. Here the CDR3 DNA reads TGTGCCAGCACCCGGCAGGGCCACCACAATCAGCCCCAGCATTTT.